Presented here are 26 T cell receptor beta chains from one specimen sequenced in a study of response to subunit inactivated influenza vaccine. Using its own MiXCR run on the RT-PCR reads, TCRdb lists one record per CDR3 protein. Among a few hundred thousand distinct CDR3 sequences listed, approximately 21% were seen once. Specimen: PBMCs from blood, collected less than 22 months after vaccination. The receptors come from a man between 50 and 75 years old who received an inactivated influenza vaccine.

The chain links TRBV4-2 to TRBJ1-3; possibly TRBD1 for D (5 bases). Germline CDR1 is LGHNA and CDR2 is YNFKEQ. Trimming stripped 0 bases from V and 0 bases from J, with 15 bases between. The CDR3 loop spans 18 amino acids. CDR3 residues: CASSQELSGASSGNTIYF. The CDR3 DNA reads TGTGCCAGCAGCCAAGAGTTGTCCGGGGCGAGCTCTGGAAACACCATATATTTT.

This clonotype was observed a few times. CDR3 region: CASSQIDRGLAKNIQYF. Written as DNA, the CDR3 is TGTGCCAGCAGCCAAATAGACAGGGGGCTTGCCAAAAACATTCAGTACTTC. The chain carries TRBV11-2 and TRBJ2-4; 10 nucleotides match TRBD1. V shed 5 bases, J shed 1 base, and the junction held 8 bases outside the gene matches. This CDR3 region has 17 residues. Germline values: CDR1 SGHAT, CDR2 FQNNGV.

The CDR3 nucleotides are TGCGCCAGCAGCCAAGATTTGTTACAGGGGGCCTCCTACGAGCAGTACTTC. Protein product: CASSQDLLQGASYEQYF. The genes are TRBV4-1 and TRBJ2-7, with 9 bases matching TRBD1. Germline-derived CDR1 and CDR2 are MGHRA and YSYEKL. The CDR3 consists of 17 residues. After removal of 0 bases from V and 0 bases from J, the junction contained 6 bases not matched to a gene.

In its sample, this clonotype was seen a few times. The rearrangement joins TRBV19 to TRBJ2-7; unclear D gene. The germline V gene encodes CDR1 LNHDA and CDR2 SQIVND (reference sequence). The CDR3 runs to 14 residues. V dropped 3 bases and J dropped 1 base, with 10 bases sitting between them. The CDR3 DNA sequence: TGTGCCAGTAGTATCGGTAGGTGGTCCTACGAGCAGTACTTC. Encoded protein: CASSIGRWSYEQYF.

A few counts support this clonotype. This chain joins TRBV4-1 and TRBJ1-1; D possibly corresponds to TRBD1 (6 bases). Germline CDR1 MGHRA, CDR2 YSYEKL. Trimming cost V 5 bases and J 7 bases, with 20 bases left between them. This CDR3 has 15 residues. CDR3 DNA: TGCGCCAGCAGCTACGCGGCAGGGGTGGCCTTTGAAGCTTTCTTT. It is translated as CASSYAAGVAFEAFF.

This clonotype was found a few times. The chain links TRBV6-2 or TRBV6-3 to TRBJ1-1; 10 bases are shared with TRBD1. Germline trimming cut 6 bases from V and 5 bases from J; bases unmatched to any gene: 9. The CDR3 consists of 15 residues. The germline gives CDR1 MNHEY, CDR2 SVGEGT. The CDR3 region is CASRHIRTGGTEAFF. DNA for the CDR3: TGTGCCAGCAGGCATATAAGGACAGGGGGGACTGAAGCTTTCTTT.

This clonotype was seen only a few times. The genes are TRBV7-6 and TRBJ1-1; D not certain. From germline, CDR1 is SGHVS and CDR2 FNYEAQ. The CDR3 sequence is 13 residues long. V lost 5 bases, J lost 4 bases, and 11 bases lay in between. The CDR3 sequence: CASSPGSRTEAFF. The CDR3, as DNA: TGTGCCAGCAGCCCCGGGTCCCGCACTGAAGCTTTCTTT.

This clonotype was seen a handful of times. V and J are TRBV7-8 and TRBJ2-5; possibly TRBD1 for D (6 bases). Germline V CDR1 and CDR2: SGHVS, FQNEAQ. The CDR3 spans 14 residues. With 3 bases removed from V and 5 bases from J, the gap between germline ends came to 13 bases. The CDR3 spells CASSFSGAGETQYF. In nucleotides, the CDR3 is TGTGCCAGCAGCTTCTCAGGGGCTGGGGAGACCCAGTACTTC.

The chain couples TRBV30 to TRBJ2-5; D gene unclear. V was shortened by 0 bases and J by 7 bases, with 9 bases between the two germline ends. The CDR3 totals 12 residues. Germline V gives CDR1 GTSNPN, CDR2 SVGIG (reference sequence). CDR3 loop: CAWSVPEVTQYF. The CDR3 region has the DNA TGTGCCTGGAGTGTACCAGAAGTGACCCAGTACTTC.

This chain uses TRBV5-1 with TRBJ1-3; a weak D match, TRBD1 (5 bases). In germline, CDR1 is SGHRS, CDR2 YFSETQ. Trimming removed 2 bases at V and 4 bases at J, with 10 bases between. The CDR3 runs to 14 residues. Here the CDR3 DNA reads TGCGCCAGCAGCTTCACAGGCTCCGGAAACACCATATATTTT. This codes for CASSFTGSGNTIYF.

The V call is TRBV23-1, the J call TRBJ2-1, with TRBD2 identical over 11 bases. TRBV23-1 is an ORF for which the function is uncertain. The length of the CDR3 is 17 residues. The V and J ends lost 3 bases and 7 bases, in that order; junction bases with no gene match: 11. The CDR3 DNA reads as TGCGCCAGCAGTCACCCCTGTTCTAGCGGGAGGTGTAATGAGCAGTTCTTC. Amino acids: CASSHPCSSGRCNEQFF.

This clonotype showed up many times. CDR3 loop: CASSTTTSPHEQYF. CDR3 in DNA: TGTGCCAGCAGTACCACGACTAGTCCCCACGAGCAGTACTTC. The gene calls are TRBV12-3 or TRBV12-4 and TRBJ2-7; D possibly corresponds to TRBD2 (6 bases). This CDR3 contains 14 residues. V lost 5 bases and J 5 bases, leaving 16 bases between the germline ends.

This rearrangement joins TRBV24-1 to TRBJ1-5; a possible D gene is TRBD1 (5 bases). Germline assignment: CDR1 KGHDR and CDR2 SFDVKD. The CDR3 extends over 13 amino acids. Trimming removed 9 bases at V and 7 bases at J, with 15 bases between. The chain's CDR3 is CATAGAGRQPQHF. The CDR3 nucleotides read TGTGCCACCGCCGGGGCAGGCAGGCAGCCCCAGCATTTT.

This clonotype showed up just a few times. CDR3 residues: CASRETGTSGEQFF. The CDR3 region has the DNA TGTGCCAGCAGGGAAACCGGGACTAGCGGTGAGCAGTTCTTC. This chain joins TRBV7-3 and TRBJ2-1; 11 bases map to TRBD2. Germline V gene data show CDR1 as SGHTA and CDR2 as FQGTGA. The CDR3 loop spans 14 amino acids. V lost 6 bases and J lost 9; bases outside the gene matches: 7.

The CDR3 loop is CASSPQEGLRNTEAFF. The CDR3 nucleotides are TGTGCCAGCAGCCCCCAGGAGGGACTGAGGAACACTGAAGCTTTCTTT. The rearrangement links TRBV9 to TRBJ1-1; a weak D match, TRBD1 (5 bases). The V and J ends lost 4 bases and 1 base respectively, with 17 bases between them. The CDR3 totals 16 residues. Per germline, CDR1 SGDLS and CDR2 YYNGEE. The whole variable domain, remainder taken from reference TRBV9 and TRBJ1-1, is DSGVTQTPKHLITATGQRVTLRCSPRSGDLSVYWYQQSLDQGLQFLIQYYNGEERAKGNILERFSAQQFPDLHSELNLSSLELGDSALYFCASSPQEGLRNTEAFFGQGTRLTVV.

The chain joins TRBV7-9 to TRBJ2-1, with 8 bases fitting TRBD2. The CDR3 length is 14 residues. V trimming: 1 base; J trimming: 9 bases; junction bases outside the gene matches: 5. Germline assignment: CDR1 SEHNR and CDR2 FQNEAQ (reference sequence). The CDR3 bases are TGTGCCAGCAGCTTAGAGCGGGAGAGGGCTGAGCAGTTCTTC. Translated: CASSLERERAEQFF.

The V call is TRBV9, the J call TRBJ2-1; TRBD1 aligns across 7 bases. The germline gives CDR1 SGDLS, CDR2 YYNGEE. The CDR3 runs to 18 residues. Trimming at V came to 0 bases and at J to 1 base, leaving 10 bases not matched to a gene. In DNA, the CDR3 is TGTGCCAGCAGCGTAGGAGTACACCCGACAGGGTCCTACAATGAGCAGTTCTTC. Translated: CASSVGVHPTGSYNEQFF.

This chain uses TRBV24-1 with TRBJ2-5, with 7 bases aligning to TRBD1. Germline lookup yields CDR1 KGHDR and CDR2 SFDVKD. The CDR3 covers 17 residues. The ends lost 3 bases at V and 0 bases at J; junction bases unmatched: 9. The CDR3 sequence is CATSDGRTTGYQETQYF. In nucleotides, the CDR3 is TGTGCCACCAGTGATGGACGAACGACAGGGTACCAAGAGACCCAGTACTTC.

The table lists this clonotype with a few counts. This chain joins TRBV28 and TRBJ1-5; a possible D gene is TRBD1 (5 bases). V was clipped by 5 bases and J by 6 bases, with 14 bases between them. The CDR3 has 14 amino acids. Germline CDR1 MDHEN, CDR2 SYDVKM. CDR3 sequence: CASSPGEGSQPQHF. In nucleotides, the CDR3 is TGTGCCAGCAGTCCCGGCGAGGGGAGTCAGCCCCAGCATTTT.

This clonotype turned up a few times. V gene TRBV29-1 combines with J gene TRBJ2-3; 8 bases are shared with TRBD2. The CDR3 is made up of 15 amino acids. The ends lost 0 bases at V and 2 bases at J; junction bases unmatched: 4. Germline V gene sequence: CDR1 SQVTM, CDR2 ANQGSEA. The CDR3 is CSVEDQAGVTDTQYF. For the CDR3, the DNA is TGCAGCGTTGAAGATCAAGCGGGGGTCACAGATACGCAGTATTTT.

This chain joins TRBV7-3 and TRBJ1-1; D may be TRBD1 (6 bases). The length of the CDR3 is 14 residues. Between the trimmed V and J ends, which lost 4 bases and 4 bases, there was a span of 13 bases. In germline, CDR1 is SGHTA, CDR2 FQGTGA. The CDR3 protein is CASSSQGSSTEAFF. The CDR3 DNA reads TGTGCCAGCAGCTCTCAGGGGTCCAGCACTGAAGCTTTCTTT.

The CDR3: CATRQLGYEQYF. DNA for the CDR3: TGTGCCACCCGACAGCTGGGCTACGAGCAGTACTTC. J is TRBJ2-7 and V is TRBV2, with a possible D match to TRBD1 (5 bases). Germline CDR1 is SNHLY and CDR2 is FYNNEI. V was clipped by 10 bases and J by 3 bases, with 13 bases between them. The CDR3 loop spans 12 amino acids.

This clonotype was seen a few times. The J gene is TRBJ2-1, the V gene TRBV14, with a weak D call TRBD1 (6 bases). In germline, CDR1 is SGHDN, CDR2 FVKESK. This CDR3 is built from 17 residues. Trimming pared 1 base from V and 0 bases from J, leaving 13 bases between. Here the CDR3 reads CASSQGLRGSSYNEQFF. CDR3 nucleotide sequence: TGTGCCAGCAGCCAAGGACTCAGGGGAAGCTCCTACAATGAGCAGTTCTTC.

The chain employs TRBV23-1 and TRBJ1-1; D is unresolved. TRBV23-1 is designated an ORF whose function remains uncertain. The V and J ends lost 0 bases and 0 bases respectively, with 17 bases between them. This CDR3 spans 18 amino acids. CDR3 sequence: CASSQSGGLLPMNTEAFF. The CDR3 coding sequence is TGCGCCAGCAGTCAATCAGGAGGGCTACTTCCAATGAACACTGAAGCTTTCTTT.

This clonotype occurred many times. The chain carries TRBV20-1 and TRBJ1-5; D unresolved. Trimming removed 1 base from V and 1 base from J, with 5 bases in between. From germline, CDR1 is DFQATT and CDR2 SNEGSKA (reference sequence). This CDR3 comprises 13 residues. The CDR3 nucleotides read TGCAGTGCTAGAGCTGTCAGCAATCAGCCCCAGCATTTT. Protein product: CSARAVSNQPQHF.

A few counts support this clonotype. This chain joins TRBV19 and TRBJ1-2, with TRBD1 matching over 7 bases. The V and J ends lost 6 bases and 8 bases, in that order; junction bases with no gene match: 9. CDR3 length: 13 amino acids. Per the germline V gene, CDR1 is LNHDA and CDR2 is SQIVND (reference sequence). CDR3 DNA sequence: TGTGCCAGTAGCACCGGGACAGTAGTCGGCTACACCTTC. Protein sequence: CASSTGTVVGYTF.